This T cell receptor (beta chain) was sequenced in a study of control samples from healthy donors and cancer patients. Assay used: immunoSEQ multiplex PCR; TCRdb lists only in-frame clones, some missing. The sample yields 120,000 or so clones, more than 75% seen once. The sequenced sample consisted of blood. The TCR sequence derives from a man aged 60 to 75 in good health.

The CDR3 region is CATSDRGLAFF. The CDR3, as DNA: TGTGCCACCAGTGACAGGGGGCTGGCTTTCTTT. V gene TRBV24-1 combines with J gene TRBJ1-1, with TRBD1 matching 8 bases. V shed 4 bases and J 11 bases; nucleotides not matched to a gene: 2. CDR1 and CDR2 from the germline V gene are KGHDR and SFDVKD. There are 11 residues in the CDR3.